This TCR beta chain was profiled in a study of T cells expressing NK-cell markers. Overall study context: One of the eight sequenced donors was seronegative, whereas the other seven were HCMV-seropositive. Whole-study results and caveats: Unclear, still, was the HCMV specificity of the expanded NKG2C+ T cell clones. In a few donors, dominant clonotypes made up roughly 28.3-65% of CD3+CD56-NKG2C+ cells.

The germline gives CDR1 SGHDT, CDR2 YYEEEE. This CDR3 comprises 14 residues. With UMIs, 5'RACE template switching was used to make TCR beta cDNA. TCRdb reprocessed the 5' RACE reads and keeps a single row for each CDR3 protein, giving no DNA. The table for this sample gives 500,000 to 700,000 distinct CDR3 sequences. A remark on this clonotype: The target antigen is unknown.

The sequencing input was blood T cells: a sorted CD56 or NKG2C T cell subset, CD4+ or CD8+ T cells, or bulk PBMC T cells (not recorded which). This clonotype was sampled from a man aged 18 to 30 in good health. V usage is TRBV5-6 and J usage is TRBJ2-2. CDR3 residues: CASSLDSVTGELFF. Using reference TRBV5-6 and TRBJ2-2 for the parts outside the CDR3, the full variable domain is DAGVTQSPTHLIKTRGQQVTLRCSPKSGHDTVSWYQQALGQGPQFIFQYYEEEERQRGNFPDRFSGHQFPNYSSELNVNALLLGDSALYLCASSLDSVTGELFFGEGSRLTVL.